This T cell receptor (beta chain) appears in the sequencing data of a study of regulatory T cells in long-lasting Graves disease. Study details: A definition of persistent Graves' disease required over 5 years of antithyroid drugs plus positive TSH receptor antibodies.

V was clipped by 5 bases and J by 1 base; unmatched bases: 7. This CDR3 comprises 16 residues. The germline V gene encodes CDR1 DFQATT and CDR2 SNEGSKA (reference sequence). This clonotype came up a few times. Arm-PCR of CDR3 regions and iRepertoire HTBI primers were the basis on which TCR beta libraries were built. TCRdb independently ran MiXCR on the multiplex PCR reads; one entry per CDR3 protein. The table has about 460,000 distinct CDR3 sequences, 22% seen once. Time point specified: persistent/refractory GD, antithyroid drugs over 5 years with positive TRAb. The TCR library was made from RNA that had been extracted from PBMCs in TRIzol. Recruitment took place at an endocrinology department in Xi'an, China.

The origin of this receptor is a female donor with Graves disease. The sample was peripheral blood mononuclear cells (PBMCs), taken when the disease was refractory, from a patient treated with antithyroid drugs. The chain has TRBV20-1 and TRBJ2-5, with TRBD2 matching over 13 bases. DNA for the CDR3: TGCAGTGCTGGTTCGGGACTAGCGGGACGCCAAGAGACCCAGTACTTC. It encodes CSAGSGLAGRQETQYF.